This T cell receptor beta chain was captured in a study of blood T cell repertoires in COVID-19. The germline gives CDR1 SGDLS, CDR2 YYNGEE. The V end was cut by 0 bases, the J end by 3 bases, with 6 bases between. This CDR3 has 13 amino acids. Only a few counts were recorded for this clone. Here immunoSEQ multiplex PCR was the method, and the copy in TCRdb shows in-frame clones only, minus some. The data contain about 260,000 clones, 85% to 90% of them singletons. The sample was PBMCs or T cells enriched from blood (not recorded which). The sequence was obtained from a man aged 45 to 65 who had been exposed to COVID-19. V is TRBV9 and J is TRBJ1-1; D is undetermined. In DNA form, the CDR3 reads TGTGCCAGCAGCGTAGCTTCCCACACTGAAGCTTTCTTT. Its translation: CASSVASHTEAFF.